These 5 T cell receptor beta chains were all obtained from the same sample, sequenced in a study of cytomegalovirus exposure and HLA in healthy donors. PCR involved 60 Vbeta and 13 Jbeta primers. Assay: immunoSEQ multiplex PCR; the TCRdb copy retains only in-frame clones and omits some. The top ten clones hold approximately 13% of a sample with about 160,000 clones, 80% to 90% of them seen once. The source material was PBMCs. Receptors were obtained from a woman aged 45-59 years in good health and CMV-seronegative.

This sequence joins TRBV4-2 and TRBJ2-5; D is perhaps TRBD1 (6 bases). The assigned J gene may be wrong: the sequence end matches TRBJ2-7 better. CDR3 size: 15 residues. Germline-derived CDR1 and CDR2 are LGHNA and YNFKEQ. The CDR3 loop reads CASSPRTESSYEQYF. As DNA, the CDR3 is TGTGCCAGCAGCCCTAGGACAGAAAGCTCCTACGAGCAGTACTTC.

The chain recombines TRBV20-1 with TRBJ1-1; no clear D gene. The CDR3 length is 11 residues. Germline assignment: CDR1 DFQATT and CDR2 SNEGSKA (reference sequence). The V end was cut by 6 bases, the J end by 6 bases, with 11 bases between. As DNA, the CDR3 is TGCAGTGCCCTCGGGAGGGCTGAAGCTTTCTTT. Translating gives CSALGRAEAFF.

V gene TRBV10-3 combines with J gene TRBJ1-2; 8 nucleotides agree with TRBD1. Germline V gene lookup returns CDR1 ENHRY and CDR2 SYGVKD. The V segment lost 7 bases and the J segment 6 bases; nucleotides outside the gene matches: 7. The length of the CDR3 is 13 residues. CDR3 DNA sequence: TGTGCCATCAACCTACAGGGGGGGGATGGCTACACCTTC. It is translated as CAINLQGGDGYTF.

This chain links TRBV11-2 with TRBJ2-3, with 8 bases identical to TRBD1. The germline V gene encodes CDR1 SGHAT and CDR2 FQNNGV. There are 15 residues in the CDR3. The ends lost 2 bases at V and 4 bases at J; junction bases unmatched: 5. The CDR3 nucleotides read TGTGCCAGCAGCTTATGGGCAGGGGGCTCAGATACGCAGTATTTT. Translated: CASSLWAGGSDTQYF.

The V call is TRBV10-3, the J call TRBJ1-6; D unclear. CDR1 is ENHRY, CDR2 SYGVKD, per germline. The CDR3 has 13 amino acids. Deletions cut 0 bases from V and 7 bases from J, with 4 bases between. The CDR3 nucleotides read TGTGCCATCAGTGAGTCGGGCAATTCACCCCTCCACTTT. Its translation: CAISESGNSPLHF.